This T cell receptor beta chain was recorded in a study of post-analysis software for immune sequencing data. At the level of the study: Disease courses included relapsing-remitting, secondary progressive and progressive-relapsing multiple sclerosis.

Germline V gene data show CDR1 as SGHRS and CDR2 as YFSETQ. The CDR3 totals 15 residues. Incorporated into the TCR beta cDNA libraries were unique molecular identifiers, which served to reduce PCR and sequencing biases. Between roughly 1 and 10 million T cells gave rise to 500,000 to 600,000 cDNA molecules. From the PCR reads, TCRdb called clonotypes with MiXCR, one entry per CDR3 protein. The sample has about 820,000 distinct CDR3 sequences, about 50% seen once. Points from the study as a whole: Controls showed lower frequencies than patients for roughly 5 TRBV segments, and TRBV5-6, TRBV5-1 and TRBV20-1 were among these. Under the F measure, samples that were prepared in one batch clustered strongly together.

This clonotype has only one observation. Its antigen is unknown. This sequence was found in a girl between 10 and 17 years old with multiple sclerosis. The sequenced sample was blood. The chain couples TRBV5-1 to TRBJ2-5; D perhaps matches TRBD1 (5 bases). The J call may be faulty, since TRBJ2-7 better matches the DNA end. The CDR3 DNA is TGCGCCAGCAGCTTGGCCGGCAGGGTGGCTCACGAGCAGTACTTC. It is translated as CASSLAGRVAHEQYF.